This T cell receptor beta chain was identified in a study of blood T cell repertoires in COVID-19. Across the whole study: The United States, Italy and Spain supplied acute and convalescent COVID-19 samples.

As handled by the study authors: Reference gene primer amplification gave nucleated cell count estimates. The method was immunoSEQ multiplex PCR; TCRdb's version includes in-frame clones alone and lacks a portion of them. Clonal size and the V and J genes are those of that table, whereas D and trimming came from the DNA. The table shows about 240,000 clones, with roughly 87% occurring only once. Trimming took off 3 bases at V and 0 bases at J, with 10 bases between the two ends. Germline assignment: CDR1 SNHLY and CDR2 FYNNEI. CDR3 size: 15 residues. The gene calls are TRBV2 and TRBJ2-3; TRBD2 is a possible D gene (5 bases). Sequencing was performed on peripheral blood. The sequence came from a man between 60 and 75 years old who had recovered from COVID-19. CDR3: CASSESGGSTDTQYF. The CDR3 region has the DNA TGTGCCAGCAGTGAGAGCGGAGGAAGCACAGATACGCAGTATTTT. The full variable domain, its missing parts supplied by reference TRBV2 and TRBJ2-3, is EPEVTQTPSHQVTQMGQEVILRCVPISNHLYFYWYRQILGQKVEFLVSFYNNEISEKSEIFDDQFSVERPDGSNFTLKIRSTKLEDSAMYFCASSESGGSTDTQYFGPGTRLTVL.